This note documents a single T cell receptor (beta chain) sequence. Antigen unknown. The data belong to a study of T cell responses to AZD1222 COVID-19 vaccine. The germline V gene encodes CDR1 SGHRS and CDR2 YFSETQ. V was pared by 3 bases and J by 6 bases, with 12 bases of the junction left unmatched. The CDR3 is 16 residues long. Study-wide results and caveats: Donors were mostly white British, more females; clonal diversity possibly underestimated. Unmutated variant regions are reportedly targeted by nearly half of spike-specific TCRs.

Sequencing used immunoSEQ multiplex PCR; TCRdb keeps in-frame clones, though not all of them. The table records more than 100,000 clones, about 90% of them present only once. This clonotype originated in an adult in good health. The material sequenced was peripheral blood, taken on day 0 of AZD1222 vaccination. The chain uses TRBV5-1 and TRBJ2-1; 7 bases agree with TRBD1. The CDR3 protein is CASSSTGTANFNEQFF. In DNA form, the CDR3 reads TGCGCCAGCAGCTCGACCGGGACAGCTAACTTCAATGAGCAGTTCTTC.